The 17 T cell receptor beta chains given below trace back to one sample, sequenced in a study of cytomegalovirus exposure and HLA in healthy donors (dated 2017 in TCRdb). The library came from the immunoSEQ multiplex PCR assay. The multiplex PCR relied on a mix of 60 forward primers for TCR Vbeta segments and 13 reverse primers for TCR Jbeta segments. What TCRdb holds here is the immuneACCESS table cut down to in-frame rearrangements. Part of the clones is not present; checked against another copy, under half of the missing clones reflect an unresolved V gene, and the others are unexplained. In all, the sample holds about 72,000 clones, and around four fifths of those were seen once. The ten largest account for 6.5% of the sample. Sequencing was carried out using PBMCs. All receptors come from a human donor in good health.

With regard to this clone: The junction departs from the called germline gene at one end, perhaps through a read error. The chain is built from TRBV5-5 and TRBJ1-6; the D is unclear. The CDR3 is 12 residues long. CDR1 and CDR2 (germline): SGHKS, YYEKEE (reference sequence). The CDR3 region has the DNA TGTGCCAGCAGCGGAACTAATTCACCCCCCCACTTT. Translating it yields CASSGTNSPPHF.

V gene TRBV5-4 combines with J gene TRBJ1-1, with 7 bases matching TRBD1. The junction had 7 bases not matched to a gene; V was cut back by 5 bases and J by 3 bases. Germline V gives CDR1 SGHNT, CDR2 YYREEE (reference sequence). The CDR3 totals 14 residues. CDR3 protein: CASSRDRKDTEAFF. CDR3 nucleotide sequence: TGTGCCAGCAGTCGGGACAGAAAAGACACTGAAGCTTTCTTT.

This clone was counted a few times. The chain carries TRBV5-3 and TRBJ1-5; 10 nucleotides align to TRBD1. TRBV5-3 falls under the ORF class, with uncertain function. The V and J ends lost 3 bases and 0 bases, in that order; junction bases with no gene match: 9. This CDR3 is built from 18 residues. CDR3 amino acids: CARSYGDRGRGSNQPQHF. The CDR3 coding sequence is TGTGCCAGAAGCTATGGGGACAGGGGAAGGGGTAGCAATCAGCCCCAGCATTTT.

This clone was recorded only once. The J gene is TRBJ1-5, the V gene TRBV5-8; tentative D call: TRBD1 (5 bases). In germline, CDR1 is SGHTS, CDR2 YDEGEE. V lost 3 bases, J lost 0 bases, and 13 bases lay in between. The CDR3 is made up of 16 amino acids. DNA of the CDR3: TGTGCCAGCAGCTGGGGGGGGATTTATAGCAATCAGCCCCAGCATTTT. It codes for CASSWGGIYSNQPQHF.

V gene TRBV9 combines with J gene TRBJ1-5, with TRBD1 matching over 10 bases. There are 15 residues in the CDR3. Germline CDR1 SGDLS, CDR2 YYNGEE. Germline trimming cut 1 base from V and 7 bases from J; bases unmatched to any gene: 5. CDR3 region: CASSVSGTGDQPQHF. In DNA form, the CDR3 reads TGTGCCAGCAGCGTAAGCGGGACAGGGGACCAGCCCCAGCATTTT. Full variable domain (missing parts from reference TRBV9 and TRBJ1-5): DSGVTQTPKHLITATGQRVTLRCSPRSGDLSVYWYQQSLDQGLQFLIQYYNGEERAKGNILERFSAQQFPDLHSELNLSSLELGDSALYFCASSVSGTGDQPQHFGDGTRLSIL.

V gene TRBV10-2 combines with J gene TRBJ2-7, with TRBD2 identical over 7 bases. J was trimmed by 3 bases and V by 6 bases; bases with no gene match: 5. This CDR3 contains 13 residues. The germline CDR1 and CDR2 sequences are WSHSY and SAAADI. The CDR3 coding sequence is TGCGCCAGCAGCCGGGACTATAGCTACGAGCAGTACTTC. Residues: CASSRDYSYEQYF.

V usage is TRBV7-2 and J usage is TRBJ2-2; D is perhaps TRBD1 (6 bases). Germline V gene data show CDR1 as SGHTA and CDR2 as FQGNSA. Trimming took off 5 bases at V and 3 bases at J, with 13 bases between the two ends. The CDR3 extends over 15 amino acids. This CDR3 reads CASSLTDRHTGELFF. The CDR3, as DNA: TGTGCCAGCAGCCTAACAGACAGGCACACCGGGGAGCTGTTTTTT.

The chain uses TRBV27 and TRBJ2-5; 12 bases fit TRBD2. Trimming at V came to 2 bases and at J to 3 bases, leaving 10 bases not matched to a gene. Germline CDR1 and CDR2: MNHEY and SMNVEV (reference sequence). CDR3 size: 18 residues. The CDR3: CASSLGLAGGRRKETQYF. The CDR3 DNA reads TGTGCCAGCAGTTTAGGGCTAGCGGGGGGGCGAAGGAAAGAGACCCAGTACTTC.

The chain is built from TRBV13 and TRBJ2-7; 8 nucleotides align to TRBD2. The CDR3 totals 16 residues. J was trimmed by 4 bases and V by 2 bases; bases with no gene match: 10. From germline, CDR1 is PRHDT and CDR2 FYEKMQ (reference sequence). The CDR3 loop is CASSLPRGGAPYEQYF. The CDR3, as DNA: TGTGCCAGCAGCTTACCCCGGGGGGGGGCTCCTTACGAGCAGTACTTC. The whole variable domain, remainder taken from reference TRBV13 and TRBJ2-7, is AAGVIQSPRHLIKEKRETATLKCYPIPRHDTVYWYQQGPGQDPQFLISFYEKMQSDKGSIPDRFSAQQFSDYHSELNMSSLELGDSALYFCASSLPRGGAPYEQYFGPGTRLTVT.

This chain joins TRBV5-6 and TRBJ1-1, with 7 nucleotides matching TRBD1. V lost 3 bases to trimming and J lost 6 bases; unmatched junction nucleotides: 5. The germline CDR1 and CDR2 sequences are SGHDT and YYEEEE. The CDR3 is 13 residues long. The CDR3 DNA reads as TGTGCCAGCAGCTCTACCGGACAGGCTGAAGCTTTCTTT. It is translated as CASSSTGQAEAFF.

This clone was detected only a few times. The V call is TRBV6-6, the J call TRBJ2-1; 8 bases are shared with TRBD1. The germline gives CDR1 MNHNY, CDR2 SVGAGI (reference sequence). Trimming took 5 bases from V and 3 from J; bases not matched to a gene: 6. The CDR3 is 15 amino acids. The CDR3 region is CASSLDRGFYNEQFF. The CDR3 nucleotides are TGTGCCAGCAGTCTCGACAGGGGTTTCTACAATGAGCAGTTCTTC.

The CDR3 nucleotides are TGTGCCAGCAGCTTGCGGACTAGCGGAAGCTCCTACGAGCAGTACTTC. Encoded protein: CASSLRTSGSSYEQYF. This chain links TRBV7-2 with TRBJ2-5, with 10 nucleotides matching TRBD2. The better agreement between TRBJ2-7 and the DNA end casts doubt on the J call. CDR1 is SGHTA and CDR2 is FQGNSA in the germline V gene. The CDR3 extends over 16 amino acids.

A single count supports this clone. The chain links TRBV28 to TRBJ1-2, with 10 bases aligning to TRBD1. Per the germline V gene, CDR1 is MDHEN and CDR2 is SYDVKM. J lost 5 bases, V lost 5 bases, and 8 bases had no gene match. The CDR3 is 15 amino acids. The CDR3: CASSISTGGGYGYTF. The CDR3 DNA reads as TGTGCCAGCAGTATCTCGACAGGGGGCGGGTATGGCTACACCTTC.

This chain links TRBV11-1 with TRBJ2-1; 8 bases line up with TRBD2. The V segment lost 3 bases and the J segment 8 bases; nucleotides outside the gene matches: 9. The CDR3 runs to 15 residues. CDR1 SGHAT and CDR2 FQDESV come from the germline V gene (reference sequence). The CDR3 sequence: CASSFWAGGVDEQFF. The CDR3 DNA sequence: TGTGCCAGCAGCTTTTGGGCCGGGGGGGTGGATGAGCAGTTCTTC.

The V call is TRBV9, the J call TRBJ2-1; 8 nucleotides agree with TRBD2. The germline V gene encodes CDR1 SGDLS and CDR2 YYNGEE. This CDR3 has 15 amino acids. With V trimmed by 2 bases and J by 4 bases, 5 bases remained unmatched. The CDR3 sequence is CASSVAGGYYNEQFF. The CDR3 nucleotides are TGTGCCAGCAGCGTGGCGGGGGGCTATTACAATGAGCAGTTCTTC. Combining the CDR3 with reference TRBV9 and TRBJ2-1 gives the whole variable domain DSGVTQTPKHLITATGQRVTLRCSPRSGDLSVYWYQQSLDQGLQFLIQYYNGEERAKGNILERFSAQQFPDLHSELNLSSLELGDSALYFCASSVAGGYYNEQFFGPGTRLTVL.

On this clone: Germline is not matched at one junction end, which may reflect a read error. The chain employs TRBV14 and TRBJ2-4, with 8 bases fitting TRBD2. Germline-derived CDR1 and CDR2 are SGHDN and FVKESK. The CDR3 covers 15 residues. This CDR3 reads CASSQDMVQRGPITF. As DNA, the CDR3 is TGTGCCAGCAGCCAAGATATGGTGCAGCGGGGGCCCATAACTTTC.

The chain has TRBV6-5 and TRBJ1-2; D gene uncertain. CDR3 size: 12 residues. Per germline, CDR1 MNHEY and CDR2 SVGAGI. Trimming took off 2 bases at V and 10 bases at J, with 11 bases between the two ends. In DNA, the CDR3 is TGTGCCAGCAGTTACGAGGGCAGGTACTACACCTTC. Translation gives CASSYEGRYYTF.